This TCR beta chain was retrieved from a study of blood T cell repertoires in COVID-19. Study-wide background: Donors in the United States, Italy and Spain gave samples during acute or convalescent COVID-19. PBMCs, B-cell-depleted T cells, or T cells were the source of the cDNA or gDNA that made up the material.

Recruited during active infection, patients (from Seattle) were subsequently followed longitudinally. V gave up 5 bases and J gave up 14 bases, with 20 bases separating them. Looked up from germline, CDR1 is SGHTA and CDR2 is FQGTGA. The CDR3 spans 13 residues. In the authors' methods: Amplification of reference gene primers provided the estimated nucleated cell counts. Sequencing was performed with immunoSEQ multiplex PCR; in TCRdb, only in-frame clones are kept and a portion is missing. D and trimming were read from the DNA, whereas the V and J calls and clone size are those reported in that table. The sample shows 100,000 to 150,000 clones, around 82% of them seen only once.

V and J are TRBV7-3 and TRBJ2-3; D not certain. The clonotype was recovered from a man aged 30 to 39 with COVID-19, enrolled during active disease. The source material was peripheral blood. CDR3 region: CASSPGAPAKMYF. DNA of the CDR3: TGTGCCAGCAGCCCCGGAGCCCCCGCTAAAATGTATTTT.